The T cell receptor beta chain under discussion was sequenced for a study of blood T cells in healthy people across ages. Overall study: Researchers report that template switching captured about one barcoded beta molecule per two T cells.

Study-wide results and caveats: The study could not conclusively compare naive and antigen-experienced cells, given its unsorted PBMCs. As naive T cell percentage varied, TCR beta diversity correlated strongly with it.

Germline lookup yields CDR1 SGHDT and CDR2 YYEEEE. CDR3 size: 15 residues. A sample-barcoded 5' primer and a J-beta primer mix were used in a second PCR of about 6 to 12 cycles. TCRdb fed the 5' RACE reads into MiXCR, producing one record per CDR3 protein. The table has some 900,000 distinct CDR3 sequences, 40% to 60% seen once. Details on this clonotype: Its antigen remains unknown. One junction end disagrees with the germline gene, perhaps due to a read error.

This sequence joins TRBV5-6 and TRBJ2-2; D remains ambiguous. The receptor was derived from a man aged 30 to 39 in good health. The specimen sequenced was blood. In DNA form, the CDR3 reads TGTGCCGGCAGCTTGTTGACGGCGAACACCGGGGAGCTGTTTTTT. Its translation: CAGSLLTANTGELFF.